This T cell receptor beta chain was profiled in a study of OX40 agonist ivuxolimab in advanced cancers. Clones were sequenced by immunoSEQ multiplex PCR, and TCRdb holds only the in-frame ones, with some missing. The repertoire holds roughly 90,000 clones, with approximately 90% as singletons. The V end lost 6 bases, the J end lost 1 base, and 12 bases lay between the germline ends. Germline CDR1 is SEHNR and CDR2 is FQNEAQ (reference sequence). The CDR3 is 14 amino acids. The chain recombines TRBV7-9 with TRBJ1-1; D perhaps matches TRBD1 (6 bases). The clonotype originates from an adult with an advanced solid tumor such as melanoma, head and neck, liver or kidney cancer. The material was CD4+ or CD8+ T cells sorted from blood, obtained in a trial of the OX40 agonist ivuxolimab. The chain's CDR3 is CASRPSTGNTEAFF. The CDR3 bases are TGTGCCAGCAGACCCTCGACAGGGAACACTGAAGCTTTCTTT.